This TCR beta chain emerged from a study of T cells in Graves' hyperthyroidism and ophthalmopathy. Diagnoses were made from clinical symptoms, serum measures (thyroxine and TRAb), thyroid ultrasound and orbital computed tomography. General study findings and limits: A model built on 13 V-J features separated ophthalmopathy from stable hyperthyroidism. Clonotypes that were expanded in thyroid above 0.001 mostly appeared in blood too.

The CDR3 length is 13 residues. The germline V gene encodes CDR1 KGHSH and CDR2 LQKENI. Trimming took 2 bases from V and 2 from J, leaving 5 bases between them. Amplification of TCR beta CDR3 regions was performed using RNA transcripts as template. The HTBI set primed first-round TCR CDR3 RT-PCR. TCRdb reprocessed the multiplex PCR reads with MiXCR, giving one entry per CDR3 protein. The sample has nearly 600,000 distinct CDR3 sequences; around 13% are singletons. The sample holds many counts of this clonotype. What it binds is not known. The TCR comes from a woman under 40 with Graves' hyperthyroidism that later progressed to Graves' ophthalmopathy. V usage is TRBV18 and J usage is TRBJ2-3, with no clear D. Sequenced: blood. As DNA, the CDR3 is TGTGCCAGCTCACCATCTAACACAGATACGCAGTATTTT. This translates into CASSPSNTDTQYF.